This TCR beta chain was documented in a study of blood T cells in healthy people across ages. Study observations and caveats: Roughly linear declines in TCR beta diversity per million T cells occurred with age.

This clonotype has a handful of counts. Its specificity is unknown. The CDR3 has 20 residues. V dropped 4 bases and J dropped 1; count of bases not matched to a gene: 17. Germline V gives CDR1 KGHDR, CDR2 SFDVKD. A minimum of 5.5 micrograms of total RNA was extracted per sample. Primed by a sample-barcoded 5' primer and a J-beta primer mix, a second PCR proceeded for 7 to 11 cycles. TCRdb independently ran MiXCR on the 5' RACE reads; one entry per CDR3 protein. The sample lists 780,000 or so distinct CDR3 sequences, just over 55% occurring once. The sample was blood. This TCR came from a man aged 40-55 years in good health. The rearrangement links TRBV24-1 to TRBJ2-1, with 8 bases lining up with TRBD2. In DNA, the CDR3 is TGTGCCACCAGTGACCCCTCCTGGCGGGAGGACACCGAGTCCTACAATGAGCAGTTCTTC. Protein product: CATSDPSWREDTESYNEQFF.